Presented here are 31 T cell receptor beta chains from one specimen sequenced in a study of T cells in Graves' hyperthyroidism and ophthalmopathy. Authors of the study amplified TCR beta CDR3 regions from RNA transcripts. HTBI primers were the set used in a first-round RT-PCR of the TCR CDR3. One entry per CDR3 protein, called by TCRdb with MiXCR from the multiplex PCR reads. The table shows 350,000 to 400,000 distinct CDR3 sequences, with just under 15% occurring only once. The sequencing sample was made of blood. Receptors originate from a woman aged 25 to 39 with Graves' hyperthyroidism.

This clonotype was picked up many times. This chain connects TRBV2 to TRBJ1-5; no clear D gene. Trimming stripped 4 bases from V and 7 bases from J, with 17 bases between. This CDR3 is 15 amino acids long. Germline V lookup: CDR1 SNHLY, CDR2 FYNNEI. Here the CDR3 reads CASSATVTDRQPQHF. The CDR3 coding sequence is TGTGCCAGCAGTGCAACAGTCACCGATCGGCAGCCCCAGCATTTT.

In its sample, this clonotype was seen many times. The V call is TRBV2, the J call TRBJ2-1, with 13 bases that match TRBD2. V was pared by 5 bases and J by 5 bases, with 12 bases of the junction left unmatched. The CDR3 sequence is 18 residues long. Looked up from germline, CDR1 is SNHLY and CDR2 is FYNNEI. For the CDR3, the DNA is TGTGCCAGCAGTAGGTTGACTAGCGGGAGGTTGGGGAACAATGAGCAGTTCTTC. Encoded protein: CASSRLTSGRLGNNEQFF.

This clonotype was counted many times. The rearrangement uses TRBV6-1 and TRBJ2-5; D may be TRBD1 (5 bases). CDR1 MNHNS and CDR2 SASEGT come from the germline V gene. The CDR3 has 12 residues. Between the trimmed V and J ends, which lost 6 bases and 2 bases, there was a span of 7 bases. The CDR3 here is CASRDTQETQYF. Written as DNA, the CDR3 is TGTGCCAGCAGGGACACTCAAGAGACCCAGTACTTC.

This clonotype was observed a few times. CDR3 region: CASSYGQGAFLPGANVLTF. Here the CDR3 DNA reads TGTGCCAGCAGTTACGGACAGGGGGCGTTTCTGCCTGGGGCCAACGTCCTGACTTTC. This chain joins TRBV6-5 and TRBJ2-6; 11 nucleotides align to TRBD1. The CDR3 length is 19 residues. Germline values: CDR1 MNHEY, CDR2 SVGAGI. The V and J ends lost 2 bases and 2 bases, in that order; junction bases with no gene match: 8.

This clonotype was seen many times. The chain carries TRBV6-1 and TRBJ2-5, with D possibly TRBD2 on 5 matching bases. The CDR3 has 12 amino acids. Germline CDR1 is MNHNS and CDR2 is SASEGT. V lost 2 bases, J lost 13 bases, and 14 bases lay in between. The CDR3 sequence: CASSELAPRGYF. The DNA of the CDR3 is TGTGCCAGCAGTGAATTGGCCCCTCGGGGGTACTTC.

This clonotype was counted at least ten times. This sequence joins TRBV7-9 and TRBJ2-1; 9 positions match TRBD2. The CDR3 is 13 amino acids. Germline-derived CDR1 and CDR2 are SEHNR and FQNEAQ (reference sequence). V was pared by 5 bases and J by 7 bases, with 3 bases of the junction left unmatched. CDR3 protein: CASSPSGTNEQFF. The DNA for the CDR3 is TGTGCCAGCAGCCCTAGCGGGACGAATGAGCAGTTCTTC.

This clonotype occurred many times. This chain connects TRBV7-8 to TRBJ1-4, with D uncertain. This CDR3 is 14 amino acids long. The V gene lost 0 bases and the J gene lost 2 bases, with 4 bases spanning the gap. Germline V gives CDR1 SGHVS, CDR2 FQNEAQ. The CDR3 nucleotides are TGTGCCAGCAGCTTAGCTCCGACTAATGAAAAACTGTTTTTT. It encodes CASSLAPTNEKLFF.

The rearrangement joins TRBV19 to TRBJ2-4; TRBD2 matches 11 bases. CDR3 size: 18 residues. Germline CDR1 reads LNHDA; CDR2 reads SQIVND (reference sequence). The V and J ends lost 5 bases and 0 bases, in that order; junction bases with no gene match: 9. CDR3 region: CASSLQRLAGLAKNIQYF. As DNA, the CDR3 is TGTGCCAGTAGTCTACAAAGACTAGCGGGACTAGCCAAAAACATTCAGTACTTC.

This clonotype was seen more than once but under ten times. This chain joins TRBV6-2 or TRBV6-3 and TRBJ1-5, with D maybe TRBD1 (5 bases). This CDR3 contains 16 residues. Germline CDR1 MNHEY, CDR2 SVGEGT. V was shortened by 2 bases and J by 2 bases, with 13 bases between the two germline ends. The CDR3 bases are TGTGCCAGCAGTTACGGCGGGGGTTATGGCAATCAGCCCCAGCATTTT. Amino acid sequence: CASSYGGGYGNQPQHF.

This clonotype has a count of ten or more. The rearrangement links TRBV3-1 to TRBJ2-7, with D perhaps TRBD1 (6 bases). Trimming took 0 bases from V and 3 from J, leaving 15 bases between them. The germline gives CDR1 LGHDT, CDR2 YNNKEL (reference sequence). This CDR3 contains 16 residues. The CDR3 coding sequence is TGTGCCAGCAGCCAAGATACCAGGACAGTTCGCTACGAGCAGTACTTC. It translates to CASSQDTRTVRYEQYF.

The sample holds a few counts of this clonotype. V is TRBV12-3 or TRBV12-4 and J is TRBJ1-6; D is possibly TRBD1 (5 bases). The germline V and J ends were trimmed by 7 bases and 7 bases, with 11 bases remaining between them. The CDR3 contains 13 residues. The CDR3 is CASNQGGNSPLHF. DNA for the CDR3: TGTGCCAGCAACCAGGGAGGGAATTCACCCCTCCACTTT.

This clonotype has a count of ten or more. The chain recombines TRBV24-1 with TRBJ2-1; 9 bases are shared with TRBD1. The CDR3 sequence is 16 residues long. V dropped 5 bases and J dropped 10; count of bases not matched to a gene: 14. CDR1 and CDR2 (germline): KGHDR, SFDVKD. CDR3 nucleotide sequence: TGTGCCACCAGTGCGGGACAGGGCTATGAGGACCCGGAGCAGTTCTTC. It translates to CATSAGQGYEDPEQFF.

To note about this clonotype: It may be a read error: a sequence one base away is much more abundant. This chain uses TRBV25-1 with TRBJ2-5, with TRBD2 matching over 8 bases. V shed 0 bases and J 9 bases; nucleotides not matched to a gene: 9. The CDR3 consists of 15 residues. CDR1 is MGHDK and CDR2 is SYGVNS in the germline V gene. CDR3 nucleotides: TGTGCCAGCAGTGAATATTCCGGGGGGGACGAGGCCCAGTACTTC. Amino acids: CASSEYSGGDEAQYF.

Points on this clonotype: A much larger clonotype is one base distant, so this may be a read error. The CDR3 nucleotides read TGTGCCAGCAGCGATGGGGTTTCGGACGAATTCTGGGAGACCCAGTACTTC. Translated, it gives CASSDGVSDEFWETQYF. This chain links TRBV5-8 with TRBJ2-5, with D unclear. Per the germline V gene, CDR1 is SGHTS and CDR2 is YDEGEE. Trimming shortened V by 4 bases and J by 5 bases, and 24 bases separated the two germline ends. This CDR3 spans 17 amino acids.

This clonotype occurred many times. The chain is built from TRBV7-6 and TRBJ2-7; D is ambiguous. Trimming removed 4 bases from V and 5 bases from J, with 12 bases in between. The CDR3 extends over 13 amino acids. CDR1 is SGHVS, CDR2 FNYEAQ, per germline. CDR3 sequence reads: CASSSARLDEQYF. For the CDR3, the DNA is TGTGCCAGCAGCTCAGCACGTCTCGACGAGCAGTACTTC.

Turning to this clonotype: Likely a read error: the CDR3 ends without its conserved phenylalanine or tryptophan. The chain is built from TRBV7-9 and TRBJ2-3, with unresolved D. The germline CDR1 and CDR2 sequences are SEHNR and FQNEAQ (reference sequence). With 1 base removed from V and 5 bases from J, the gap between germline ends came to 1 base. This CDR3 has 11 residues. The CDR3 nucleotides are TGTGCCAGCAGCTTAGTAGATACGCAGTATTCT. As protein: CASSLVDTQYS.

This clonotype was seen at least ten times. CDR3 nucleotides: TGTGCCAGCAGTTTATGGGGTTACGCTTTCTTT. The encoded protein is CASSLWGYAFF. The chain carries TRBV28 and TRBJ1-1; D is undetermined. CDR1 MDHEN and CDR2 SYDVKM come from the germline V gene. Trimming shortened V by 0 bases and J by 11 bases, and 7 bases separated the two germline ends. There are 11 residues in the CDR3.

In this sample, this clonotype turned up a few times. V gene TRBV28 combines with J gene TRBJ1-2, with 10 bases lining up with TRBD1. Looked up from germline, CDR1 is MDHEN and CDR2 is SYDVKM. The CDR3 length is 13 residues. V trimming: 7 bases; J trimming: 7 bases; junction bases outside the gene matches: 6. CDR3 DNA sequence: TGTGCCAGCATGACAGGGGGCATGCGTGGCTACACCTTC. The encoded protein is CASMTGGMRGYTF.

This clonotype was observed at least ten times. The rearrangement uses TRBV28 and TRBJ1-4; D is ambiguous. This CDR3 contains 10 residues. The germline gives CDR1 MDHEN, CDR2 SYDVKM. V lost 5 bases to trimming and J lost 7 bases, with 2 bases between them. This chain's CDR3 is CASSREKLFF. The CDR3 coding sequence is TGTGCCAGCAGTCGTGAAAAACTGTTTTTT.

As concerns this clonotype: Its ends do not fully match the called genes, so a read error is possible. This chain connects TRBV5-1 to TRBJ1-4; D gene unclear. Germline CDR1 is SGHRS and CDR2 is YFSETQ. The CDR3 length is 16 residues. This chain's CDR3 is CASSPVPTGDNEKLFF. Here the CDR3 DNA reads TGTGCCAGCAGCCCAGTCCCGACGGGAGATAATGAAAAACTGTTTTTT.

The chain uses TRBV5-1 and TRBJ2-5; 7 bases are a match to TRBD2. The CDR3 is 13 residues long. J lost 5 bases, V lost 2 bases, and 3 bases had no gene match. The germline V gene has CDR1 SGHRS and CDR2 YFSETQ. The CDR3 reads CASSFRGGETQYF. The CDR3 coding sequence is TGCGCCAGCAGCTTCCGGGGAGGGGAGACCCAGTACTTC.

This clonotype has more than one count but fewer than ten. This may arise from a read error, as a much more abundant clone is one base away. The rearrangement joins TRBV6-2 or TRBV6-3 to TRBJ2-1, with D hard to call. Germline CDR1 and CDR2: MNHEY and SVGEGT. Trimming pared 7 bases from V and 0 bases from J, leaving 16 bases between. CDR3 length: 16 amino acids. The CDR3: CASIADALSSYNEQFF. The CDR3 DNA reads as TGTGCCAGCATCGCTGACGCCCTGAGCTCCTACAATGAGCAGTTCTTC.

This clonotype was detected only a few times. The chain uses TRBV30 and TRBJ1-1, with a tentative D call TRBD1 (5 bases). The V gene lost 3 bases and the J gene lost 3 bases, with 26 bases spanning the gap. Germline loops: CDR1 GTSNPN, CDR2 SVGIG (reference sequence). This CDR3 is built from 18 residues. The CDR3 region is CAWSLSRRDADQYTEAFF. The CDR3 DNA reads TGTGCCTGGAGCCTCTCTCGGAGGGACGCAGATCAGTACACTGAAGCTTTCTTT.

The chain links TRBV20-1 to TRBJ1-5; 8 bases are a match to TRBD1. Germline values: CDR1 DFQATT, CDR2 SNEGSKA (reference sequence). V was clipped by 0 bases and J by 11 bases; unmatched bases: 15. The CDR3 runs to 16 residues. The CDR3 DNA follows: TGCAGTGCTAGAGATGTCGCCAGGGGGCCCGCAGAGGCCCAGCATTTT. Protein: CSARDVARGPAEAQHF.

The sample holds many counts of this clonotype. V usage is TRBV12-3 or TRBV12-4 and J usage is TRBJ2-1, with D maybe TRBD2 (5 bases). V lost 2 bases, J lost 8 bases, and 10 bases lay in between. CDR3 size: 13 residues. The CDR3 nucleotides are TGTGCCAGCAGTTTACTTTTCGGGGATGAGCAGTTCTTC. Translation gives CASSLLFGDEQFF.

This clonotype appeared many times. V is TRBV20-1 and J is TRBJ1-5, with 9 bases matching TRBD1. The CDR3 length is 14 residues. V lost 6 bases, J lost 2 bases, and 5 bases stayed unmatched. The germline V gene has CDR1 DFQATT and CDR2 SNEGSKA (reference sequence). The CDR3 DNA sequence: TGCAGTGCCATCCGGGACAGGGGCAATCAGCCCCAGCATTTT. It translates to CSAIRDRGNQPQHF.

This chain uses TRBV28 with TRBJ2-3; TRBD2 is a possible D gene (6 bases). The V gene lost 6 bases and the J gene lost 0 bases, with 16 bases spanning the gap. CDR3 length: 16 residues. CDR1 and CDR2 (germline): MDHEN, SYDVKM. This CDR3 reads CASSFTSPLSTDTQYF. CDR3 bases: TGTGCCAGCAGCTTTACTAGCCCCCTAAGCACAGATACGCAGTATTTT.

On this clonotype: A read error may explain this, as a much larger clone is one base away. This chain connects TRBV20-1 to TRBJ2-5; D perhaps matches TRBD2 (5 bases). The CDR3 totals 13 residues. V gave up 4 bases and J gave up 7 bases, with 16 bases separating them. Germline values: CDR1 DFQATT, CDR2 SNEGSKA (reference sequence). Written as DNA, the CDR3 is TGCAGTGCTACCCAGAGGATCGCGGGGACCCAGTACTTC. Translation: CSATQRIAGTQYF.

This clonotype was counted ten times or more. The chain has TRBV12-3 or TRBV12-4 and TRBJ1-2, with a weak D call TRBD1 (5 bases). CDR3 length equals 14 residues. Trimming took 0 bases from V and 5 from J, leaving 10 bases between them. CDR3 DNA sequence: TGTGCCAGCAGTTTAGCGCTGACAGTATATGGCTACACCTTC. Translating gives CASSLALTVYGYTF.

The chain joins TRBV3-1 to TRBJ1-3; possibly TRBD1 for D (6 bases). The CDR3 consists of 15 residues. V lost 6 bases and J 0 bases, leaving 12 bases between the germline ends. The germline CDR1 and CDR2 sequences are LGHDT and YNNKEL (reference sequence). CDR3 in amino acids: CASRPTGNSGNTIYF. In DNA, the CDR3 is TGTGCCAGCAGACCTACAGGGAACTCTGGAAACACCATATATTTT.

This clonotype was counted at least ten times. The chain uses TRBV2 and TRBJ1-1, with D possibly being TRBD1 (5 bases). Germline CDR1 is SNHLY and CDR2 is FYNNEI. V lost 5 bases to trimming and J lost 5 bases, with 12 bases between them. CDR3 length equals 13 residues. CDR3 protein: CASSPIRGTEAFF. DNA for the CDR3: TGTGCCAGCAGTCCTATCCGGGGGACTGAAGCTTTCTTT.